What follows are 9 T cell receptor beta chains derived from one specimen sequenced in a study of Ad26.COV2.S vaccination and SARS-CoV-2 variants. This table comes from immunoSEQ multiplex PCR, and its TCRdb copy is limited to in-frame clones, with some not included. The repertoire holds a few hundred thousand clones, with approximately 89% as singletons. The treatment is: roughly 20 received Ad26.COV2.S at low or high dose, single or two shots; several received placebo; per-sample allocation not given. Sampling occurred on day 63 after the first vaccine or placebo injection. Source: peripheral blood, taken in a trial of Ad26.COV2.S vaccine versus placebo. Source of these receptors: a person aged 18-60 years who received the Ad26.COV2.S COVID-19 vaccine or a placebo.

This rearrangement joins TRBV30 to TRBJ1-6; D is perhaps TRBD1 (6 bases). Trimming shortened V by 5 bases and J by 9 bases, and 14 bases separated the two germline ends. The CDR3 has 13 residues. Germline V gene lookup returns CDR1 GTSNPN and CDR2 SVGIG (reference sequence). For the CDR3, the DNA is TGTGCCTGGGCGAGGGACAACGGTTCACCCCTCCACTTT. It specifies CAWARDNGSPLHF.

The rearrangement joins TRBV6-5 to TRBJ2-7; 10 bases are a match to TRBD2. CDR1 is MNHEY and CDR2 is SVGAGI in the germline V gene. Trimming at V came to 7 bases and at J to 6 bases, leaving 9 bases not matched to a gene. The CDR3 contains 14 residues. The CDR3 DNA reads TGTGCCAGCATGGGAGGGCTAGCGGGAGTCGAGCAGTACTTC. Translated, it gives CASMGGLAGVEQYF.

V and J are TRBV12-3 or TRBV12-4 and TRBJ2-1, with unresolved D. V lost 1 base to trimming and J lost 9 bases, with 10 bases between them. This CDR3 spans 13 amino acids. The CDR3 sequence is CASSLGRLSEQFF. CDR3 coding DNA: TGTGCCAGCAGTTTAGGGCGACTTAGTGAGCAGTTCTTC.

The J gene is TRBJ1-1, the V gene TRBV19, with 9 bases that match TRBD1. The length of the CDR3 is 15 residues. Germline V gene lookup returns CDR1 LNHDA and CDR2 SQIVND (reference sequence). Trimming removed 7 bases from V and 1 base from J; junction bases left unmatched: 7. The CDR3: CASMGQGVENTEAFF. CDR3 in DNA: TGTGCCAGTATGGGACAGGGAGTGGAGAACACTGAAGCTTTCTTT.

This chain joins TRBV5-1 and TRBJ1-6; D may be TRBD1 (5 bases). The V end was cut by 1 base, the J end by 10 bases, with 12 bases between. CDR3 size: 14 residues. Looked up from germline, CDR1 is SGHRS and CDR2 is YFSETQ. In DNA, the CDR3 is TGCGCCAGCAGCTTGCGGGGGGGAGAATCACCCCTCCACTTT. Its protein product is CASSLRGGESPLHF.

The rearrangement joins TRBV6-1 to TRBJ2-3; no clear D gene. CDR1 is MNHNS and CDR2 is SASEGT in the germline V gene. The CDR3 runs 15 residues. Trimming took off 3 bases at V and 0 bases at J, with 10 bases between the two ends. This chain's CDR3 is CASSDPSTSTDTQYF. The CDR3 nucleotides are TGTGCCAGCAGTGACCCGTCGACTAGCACAGATACGCAGTATTTT.

The rearrangement uses TRBV15 and TRBJ1-2; D ambiguous. The germline V gene encodes CDR1 LNHNV and CDR2 YYDKDF (reference sequence). Trimming stripped 3 bases from V and 3 bases from J, with 11 bases between. This CDR3 contains 14 residues. The CDR3 reads CATSSGPGDYGYTF. CDR3 in DNA: TGTGCCACCAGCAGCGGTCCAGGAGACTATGGCTACACCTTC.

The rearrangement links TRBV11-3 to TRBJ2-1; 10 bases fit TRBD2. V shed 3 bases, J shed 0 bases, and the junction held 11 bases outside the gene matches. The CDR3 contains 19 residues. In germline, CDR1 is SGHNT, CDR2 YENEEA. The CDR3 is CASSFGLAASGRSYNEQFF. The CDR3, as DNA: TGTGCCAGCAGCTTCGGACTAGCGGCCTCTGGCCGCTCCTACAATGAGCAGTTCTTC.

This clone was seen once. The chain joins TRBV28 to TRBJ2-7, with a tentative D call TRBD2 (5 bases). V dropped 4 bases and J dropped 1 base, with 17 bases sitting between them. This CDR3 spans 16 amino acids. CDR1 is MDHEN, CDR2 SYDVKM, per germline. In DNA, the CDR3 is TGTGCCAGCAGTTCCCCTCGGGGAGCGCTTTCCTACGAGCAGTACTTC. It codes for CASSSPRGALSYEQYF.